This T cell receptor (beta chain) derives from a study of blood T cell repertoires in COVID-19. Study information: There were acute and convalescent COVID-19 samples, and they came from the United States, Italy and Spain. Sources were T cells, B-cell-depleted T cells, or PBMCs; the material itself was cDNA or gDNA.

This clone was counted once. Other DNA variants within this sample encode the same CDR3. V lost 4 bases and J 2 bases, leaving 8 bases between the germline ends. Germline values: CDR1 SNHLY, CDR2 FYNNEI. The CDR3 extends over 13 amino acids. Original processing methods: The assay estimated nucleated cells by amplifying reference gene primers. The table came from immunoSEQ multiplex PCR; TCRdb's copy has only in-frame clones and leaves some out. V, J and clone size are taken as reported in that table, and D and trimming were inferred from the DNA itself. The data show tens of thousands of clones, more than 60% seen once.

V and J are TRBV2 and TRBJ1-2, with D tentatively TRBD1 (6 bases). The specimen sequenced was peripheral blood. The receptor was isolated from a man between 65 and 85 years old with acute or convalescent COVID-19. CDR3 sequence reads: CASSGQGNYGYTF. For the CDR3, the DNA is TGTGCCAGCAGTGGGCAGGGGAACTATGGCTACACCTTC.